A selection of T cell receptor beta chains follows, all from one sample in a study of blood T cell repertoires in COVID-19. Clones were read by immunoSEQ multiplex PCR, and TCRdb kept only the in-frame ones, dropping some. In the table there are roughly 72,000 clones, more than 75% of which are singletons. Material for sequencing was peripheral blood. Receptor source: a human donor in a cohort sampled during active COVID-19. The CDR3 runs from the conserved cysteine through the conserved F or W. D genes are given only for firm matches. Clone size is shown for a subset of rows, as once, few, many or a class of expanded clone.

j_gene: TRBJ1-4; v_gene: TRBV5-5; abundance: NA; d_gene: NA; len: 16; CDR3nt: TGTGCCAGCAGCTTGGGGCAGGACACAACTAATGAAAAACTGTTTTTT; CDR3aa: CASSLGQDTTNEKLFF
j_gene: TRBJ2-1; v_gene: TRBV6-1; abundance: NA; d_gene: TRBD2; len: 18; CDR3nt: TGTGCCAGCAGTGAAGCGGGACTAGCGGGAATTTCCTACAATGAGCAGTTCTTC; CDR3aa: CASSEAGLAGISYNEQFF
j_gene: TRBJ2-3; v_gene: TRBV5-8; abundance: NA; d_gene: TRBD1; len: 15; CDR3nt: TGTGCCAGCAGCCCAGGGGGAGCCCGATGGGATACGCAGTATTTT; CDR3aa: CASSPGGARWDTQYF
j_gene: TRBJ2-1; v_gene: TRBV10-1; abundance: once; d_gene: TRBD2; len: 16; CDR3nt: TGCGCCAGCAGTGACCCACTAGCGGGAGAAAACAATGAGCAGTTCTTC; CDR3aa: CASSDPLAGENNEQFF
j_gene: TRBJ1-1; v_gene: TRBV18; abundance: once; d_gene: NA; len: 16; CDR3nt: TGTGCCAGCTCACCAAAGACAGGTACCATGAACACTGAAGCTTTCTTT; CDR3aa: CASSPKTGTMNTEAFF
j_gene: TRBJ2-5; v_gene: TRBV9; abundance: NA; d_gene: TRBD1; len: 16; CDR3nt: TGTGCCAGCAGCGTAGTTCCAGGGGGCTTCCAAGAGACCCAGTACTTC; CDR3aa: CASSVVPGGFQETQYF
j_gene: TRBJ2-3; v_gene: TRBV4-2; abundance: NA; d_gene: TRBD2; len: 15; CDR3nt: TGTGCCAGCAGCCGGACTAGCGCTACGGAAGATACGCAGTATTTT; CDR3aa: CASSRTSATEDTQYF
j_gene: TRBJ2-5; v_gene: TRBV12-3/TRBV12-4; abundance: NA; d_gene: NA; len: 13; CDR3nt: TGTGCCAGCAGTTCAACTAGACGCGAGACCCAGTACTTC; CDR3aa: CASSSTRRETQYF
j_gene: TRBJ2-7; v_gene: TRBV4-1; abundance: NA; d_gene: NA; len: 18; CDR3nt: NA; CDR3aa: CASSQVGQGSAAPMTEYF
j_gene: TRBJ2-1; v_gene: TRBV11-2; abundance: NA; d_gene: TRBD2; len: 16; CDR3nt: TGTGCCAGCAGCTCGATCCGCAGGGAGGGCTACAATGAGCAGTTCTTC; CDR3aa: CASSSIRREGYNEQFF
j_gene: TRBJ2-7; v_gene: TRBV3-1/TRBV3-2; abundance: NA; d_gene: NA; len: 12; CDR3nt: TGTGCCAGCAGCCATGGGGGCCTCGAGCAGTACTTC; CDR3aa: CASSHGGLEQYF
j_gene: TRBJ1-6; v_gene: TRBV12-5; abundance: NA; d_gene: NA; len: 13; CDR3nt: TGTGCTAGTGGTTTGGGGGGCGATTCACCCCTCCACTTT; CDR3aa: CASGLGGDSPLHF
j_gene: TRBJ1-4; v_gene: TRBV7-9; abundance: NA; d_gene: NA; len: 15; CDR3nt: TGTGCCAGCAGCTTACGGGGGTCAACTAATGAAAAACTGTTTTTT; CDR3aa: CASSLRGSTNEKLFF
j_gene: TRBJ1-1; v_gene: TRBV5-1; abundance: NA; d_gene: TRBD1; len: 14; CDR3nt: TGCGCCAGCAGCTTAGAACAGGGGCAAACTGAAGCTTTCTTT; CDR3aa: CASSLEQGQTEAFF
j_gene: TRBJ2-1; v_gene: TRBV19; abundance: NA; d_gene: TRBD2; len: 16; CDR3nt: TGTGCCAGTACCTCGGGAGGAGGGAGTTTCTACAATGAGCAGTTCTTC; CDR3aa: CASTSGGGSFYNEQFF
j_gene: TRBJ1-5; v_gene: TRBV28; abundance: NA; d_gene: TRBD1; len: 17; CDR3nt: TGTGCCAGCAGTTCGACAGGGACCCTATATAGCAATCAGCCCCAGCATTTT; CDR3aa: CASSSTGTLYSNQPQHF
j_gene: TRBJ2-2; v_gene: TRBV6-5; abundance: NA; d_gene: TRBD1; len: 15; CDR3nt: TGTGCCAGCAGCGAGGGACAGGGGAACACCGGGGAGCTGTTTTTT; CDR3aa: CASSEGQGNTGELFF
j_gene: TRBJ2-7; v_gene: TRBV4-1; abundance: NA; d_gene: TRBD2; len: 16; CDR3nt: TGCGCCAGCAGCCAAGTGGATAGCGGGACTCCCTACGAGCAGTACTTC; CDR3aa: CASSQVDSGTPYEQYF
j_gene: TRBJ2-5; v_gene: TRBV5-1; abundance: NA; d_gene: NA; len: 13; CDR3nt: TGCGCCAGCAGCTCCTTAGTGAAGGAGACCCAGTACTTC; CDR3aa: CASSSLVKETQYF
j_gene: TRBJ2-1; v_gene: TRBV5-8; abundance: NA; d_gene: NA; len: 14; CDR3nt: TGTGCCAGCAGCTTGGATGCGACAACGAATGAGCAGTTCTTC; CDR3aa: CASSLDATTNEQFF
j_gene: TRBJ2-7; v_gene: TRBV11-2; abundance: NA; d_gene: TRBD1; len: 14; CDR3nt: TGTGCCAGCAGCTTAGCGACAGGGGCGGCGGAGCAGTACTTC; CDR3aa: CASSLATGAAEQYF
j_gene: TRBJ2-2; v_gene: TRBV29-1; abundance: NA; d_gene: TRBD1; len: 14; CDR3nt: TGCAGCGTCATAAGGGGACAGGGAGCCGGGGAGCTGTTTTTT; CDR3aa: CSVIRGQGAGELFF
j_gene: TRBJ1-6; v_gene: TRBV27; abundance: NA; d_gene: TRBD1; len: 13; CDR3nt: TGTGCCAGCAGGACAGGGGTGCGTTCACCCCTCCACTTT; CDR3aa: CASRTGVRSPLHF
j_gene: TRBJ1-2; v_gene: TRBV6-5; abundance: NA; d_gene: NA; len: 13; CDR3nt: TGTGCCAGCAGAAGAGGGGAGGACGGAGGCTACACCTTC; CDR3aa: CASRRGEDGGYTF
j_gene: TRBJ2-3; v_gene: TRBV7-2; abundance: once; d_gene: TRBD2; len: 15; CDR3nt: TGTGCCAGCAGCTTTACTAGCGGGGGACCAGATACGCAGTATTTT; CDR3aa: CASSFTSGGPDTQYF
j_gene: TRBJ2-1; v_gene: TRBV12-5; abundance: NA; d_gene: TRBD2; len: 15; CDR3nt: TGTGCTAGTGGTTCGTTAGCGGGAGGGCCTGGTGAGCAGTTCTTC; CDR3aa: CASGSLAGGPGEQFF
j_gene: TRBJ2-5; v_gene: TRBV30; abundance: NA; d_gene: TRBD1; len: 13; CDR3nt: TGTGCCTGGGGGACAGGGGGCTGGGAGACCCAGTACTTC; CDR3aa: CAWGTGGWETQYF
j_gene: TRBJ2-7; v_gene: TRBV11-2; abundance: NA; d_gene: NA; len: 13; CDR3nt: TGTGCCAGCAGCTTAGTCAGGGTGTACGAGCAGTACTTC; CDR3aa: CASSLVRVYEQYF
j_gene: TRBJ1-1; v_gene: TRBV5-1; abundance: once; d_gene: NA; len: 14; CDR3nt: TGCGCCAGCACCAATGGGGGGGTTTACACTGAAGCTTTCTTT; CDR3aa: CASTNGGVYTEAFF
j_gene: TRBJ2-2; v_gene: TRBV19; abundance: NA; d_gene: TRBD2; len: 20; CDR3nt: TGTGCCAGTACCGAAAGCCATACTAGCGGGAGGGAGAAAAACACCGGGGAGCTGTTTTTT; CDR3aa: CASTESHTSGREKNTGELFF
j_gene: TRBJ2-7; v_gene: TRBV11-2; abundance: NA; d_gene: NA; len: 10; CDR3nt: TGTGCCAGCAGCTCGTCCGAGCAGTACTTC; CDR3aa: CASSSSEQYF
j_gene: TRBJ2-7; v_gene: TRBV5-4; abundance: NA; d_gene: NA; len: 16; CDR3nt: TGTGCCAGCAGCTTGGAGGCCGACACCGTAGCCTACGAGCAGTACTTC; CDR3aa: CASSLEADTVAYEQYF
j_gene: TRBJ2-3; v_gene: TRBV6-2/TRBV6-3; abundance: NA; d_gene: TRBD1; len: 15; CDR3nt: TGTGCCAGCAGTGCACAGGGGGCAAAAACAGATACGCAGTATTTT; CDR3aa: CASSAQGAKTDTQYF
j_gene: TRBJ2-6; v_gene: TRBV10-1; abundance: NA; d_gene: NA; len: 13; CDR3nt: TGCGCCAGCTCCTACTCTGGGGCCAACGTCCTGACTTTC; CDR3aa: CASSYSGANVLTF
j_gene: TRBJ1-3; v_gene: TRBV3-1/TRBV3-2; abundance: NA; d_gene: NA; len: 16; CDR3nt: TGTGCCAGCAGCCGAGACCTGACAGCCTCTGGAAACACCATATATTTT; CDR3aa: CASSRDLTASGNTIYF
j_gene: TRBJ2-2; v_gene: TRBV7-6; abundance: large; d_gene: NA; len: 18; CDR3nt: TGTGCCAGCAGCTTAGCGCTAGGGGGAGCCGCGAACACCGGGGAGCTGTTTTTT; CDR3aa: CASSLALGGAANTGELFF
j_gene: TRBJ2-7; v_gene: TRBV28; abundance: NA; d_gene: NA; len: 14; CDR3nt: TGTGCCAGCAGTTTCTCCGCAGGGTTTTACGAGCAGTACTTC; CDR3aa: CASSFSAGFYEQYF
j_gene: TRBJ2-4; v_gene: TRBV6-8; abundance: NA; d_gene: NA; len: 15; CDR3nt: TGTGCCAGCAGTTACAAGAGGCTAGCCAAAAACATTCAGTACTTC; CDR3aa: CASSYKRLAKNIQYF
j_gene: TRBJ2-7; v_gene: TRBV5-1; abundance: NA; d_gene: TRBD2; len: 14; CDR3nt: TGCGCCAGCAGCCGCCCGGCTAGCGGCTACGAGCAGTACTTC; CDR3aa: CASSRPASGYEQYF